This TCR beta chain was observed in a study of cytomegalovirus exposure and HLA in healthy donors. 13 Jbeta primers and 60 Vbeta primers were used for the PCR. Only in-frame clones appear in the TCRdb table, and some are missing; sequencing was by immunoSEQ multiplex PCR. The table shows about 120,000 clones, with 60% to 80% occurring only once. Findings of the study overall: TCR beta sequences reportedly predicted most subjects' HLA-A and HLA-B alleles accurately. Data from an earlier analysis indicated that most TCR beta V segments were productive either about 87% or about 30% of the time. Cytomegalovirus status, reportedly, was diagnosed with high specificity and sensitivity by the classifier. TCR beta chain V- and J-gene trimming was linked, in a later analysis, to a missense variant in DCLRE1C.

In the case of this clone: The antigen remains unidentified.

The V and J ends lost 3 bases and 1 base, in that order; junction bases with no gene match: 0. CDR1 and CDR2 from the germline V gene are MDHEN and SYDVKM. The CDR3 is made up of 14 amino acids. This clonotype originated in a human donor in good health. Sequencing used PBMCs. The chain couples TRBV28 to TRBJ2-3; 8 nucleotides match TRBD2. CDR3 DNA sequence: TGTGCCAGCAGTTTCGGGGGGGGCACAGATACGCAGTATTTT. Amino acids: CASSFGGGTDTQYF. Together with reference TRBV28 and TRBJ2-3, the CDR3 gives the full variable domain: DVKVTQSSRYLVKRTGEKVFLECVQDMDHENMFWYRQDPGLGLRLIYFSYDVKMKEKGDIPEGYSVSREKKERFSLILESASTNQTSMYLCASSFGGGTDTQYFGPGTRLTVL.